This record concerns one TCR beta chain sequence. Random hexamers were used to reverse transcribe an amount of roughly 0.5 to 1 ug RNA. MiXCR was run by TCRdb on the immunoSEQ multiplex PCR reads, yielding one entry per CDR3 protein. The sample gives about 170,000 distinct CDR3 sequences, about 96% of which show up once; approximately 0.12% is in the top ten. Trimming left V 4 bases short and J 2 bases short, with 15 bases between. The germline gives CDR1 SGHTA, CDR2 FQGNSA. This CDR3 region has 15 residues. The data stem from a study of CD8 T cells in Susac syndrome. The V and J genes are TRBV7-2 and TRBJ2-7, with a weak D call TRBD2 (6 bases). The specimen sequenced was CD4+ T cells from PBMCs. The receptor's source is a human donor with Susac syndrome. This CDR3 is CASSSQRAAPYEQYF. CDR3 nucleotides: TGTGCCAGCAGCTCCCAGCGGGCGGCGCCCTACGAGCAGTACTTC.